Described below is a single T cell receptor (beta chain) sequence and its context. Its antigen is still unknown. One end of the junction does not line up with germline, which may come from a read error. From the cysteine through the phenylalanine, the CDR3 covers 17 amino acids. Just the 51-base CDR3 DNA is kept, in frame starting at base 1. In the germline V gene, CDR1 corresponds to ENHRY and CDR2 to SYGVKD. This specimen belongs to a study of tumor-infiltrating lymphocytes in primary liver carcinoma (dated by TCRdb to the late 2010s). In the study overall: Of the five patients, three men and two women aged 30 to 69 years, four had hepatocellular carcinoma and one had combined HCC and intrahepatic cholangiocarcinoma. The five patients had tumors of stage T1-T3 N0M0, with maximum diameters ranging from roughly 4 to 11 cm. Samples yielded roughly 3.5 to 8 million productive TCRbeta reads; read depth did not differ significantly between tissue types. The study combined TCRbeta repertoire sequencing, expression microarrays and whole-exome sequencing across five regions of each liver tumor, with adjacent normal tissue and blood. A total of some 35 specimens from 5 patients underwent TCRbeta repertoire sequencing, comprising around 25 tumor regions, 5 adjacent noncancerous liver tissues and 5 peripheral blood samples. The roughly 27 tumor region samples were profiled with Agilent mRNA microarrays so that TCRbeta repertoire diversity could be related to the local molecular phenotype. High reproducibility was observed for the technical replicate repertoires, with mean shared-clone rates roughly 0.92 and correlation coefficients above 0.95.

Without any cell sorting, total RNA and DNA were extracted together from about 20-30 mg of bulk tissue using the AllPrep DNA/RNA mini kit. A handful of patients with histopathologically diagnosed primary liver carcinoma underwent surgical resection in China between late 2015 and March 2016. At the time of sampling, the patients were treatment-naive and had chronic HBV infection. Each tumor was sampled at five spatially separated regions: the superior, inferior, left-lateral and right-lateral poles and the tumor centre. More than 75% viable tumor cells were found by histology in every tumor sample. Fresh tumor and adjacent tissue pieces were bisected, with one half stored in RNAlater at -80 degrees C and the other half sent for histology. Starting from approximately 0.5 ug total RNA, TCRbeta-specific cDNA was produced by reverse transcription with a constant-region primer and ProtoScript II reverse transcriptase. Three nested multiplex PCR rounds, following a slightly modified ARM-PCR procedure, were used to build the TCRbeta libraries. Multiplex TRBV1-TRBV30 forward primers and a Cbeta reverse primer were used in the first two PCR rounds, each of which was run for around 10 cycles. Sample barcodes and Illumina adapters were added in a final 25-cycle PCR using Deep VentR polymerase. Amplicons of 200-500 bp were gel-purified with a QIAquick gel extraction kit before sequencing. The TCRbeta amplicons were sequenced with 250-bp paired-end reads on an Illumina HiSeq 2500. Turning to the authors' computational methods: Trimmomatic v0.33 was used to quality-trim the reads, and FLASH v1.2.11 was used to merge paired reads so that full CDR3 sequences could be recovered. MiGEC v1.2.1b assigned V, D and J germline segments to the rearranged TCRbeta sequences. Clonotype statistics and Shannon-Wiener diversity indices were calculated with VDJtools v1.0.0. To cut down on sampling bias, every analysis after diversity analysis relied on just the 250 most abundant clonotypes from each sample. TCRdb reanalyzed the raw reads on its own, using fastp at Q25 for trimming and MiXCR for clone calling, and kept in-frame beta chains. One record per CDR3 amino acid sequence lists the most common genes and DNA. These V and J calls originate from TCRdb's pipeline instead of the authors' own analysis. The sample records 100,000 to 150,000 distinct CDR3 sequences, 64% of which are singletons. The ten biggest clones cover 7.5% to 8.5% of the sample.

Broad study findings and their caveats: Since the samples were bulk and unsorted, there was no way to compare CD4+ and CD8+ T cell repertoires. Because sequencing covered only the TCR beta chain and unpaired alpha chains were not captured, true repertoire diversity is likely underestimated. Compared with blood, tumors had a significantly larger share of the repertoire taken up by the top 250 clones (p = 0.039). Only about 8-25% of top clones were present in all five regions of a tumor, suggesting spatial heterogeneity of tumor-infiltrating T cells. Consistent with antigen-driven expansion, pairs of tumor regions showed higher repertoire overlap (mean roughly 35%) than either tumor-adjacent pairs (approximately 17%) or tumor-blood pairs (approximately 15%). The study included only four to six patients, and the authors note findings should be validated in a larger study.

Material: liver tumor tissue from sampling region 3. Interpreted using the paper, the cell subset or site label stands for: tumor region T3, left-lateral pole. The sequence was collected from a woman aged 60 to 75 with primary liver carcinoma and hepatitis B virus infection. This receptor chain uses TRBV10-3 and TRBJ2-1; 8 of the junction bases match TRBD1. CDR3 region: CAISDHPGTGEVNEQFF. Here is the DNA: TGTGCTATCAGTGATCACCCCGGGACAGGAGAAGTGAATGAGCAGTTCTTC.